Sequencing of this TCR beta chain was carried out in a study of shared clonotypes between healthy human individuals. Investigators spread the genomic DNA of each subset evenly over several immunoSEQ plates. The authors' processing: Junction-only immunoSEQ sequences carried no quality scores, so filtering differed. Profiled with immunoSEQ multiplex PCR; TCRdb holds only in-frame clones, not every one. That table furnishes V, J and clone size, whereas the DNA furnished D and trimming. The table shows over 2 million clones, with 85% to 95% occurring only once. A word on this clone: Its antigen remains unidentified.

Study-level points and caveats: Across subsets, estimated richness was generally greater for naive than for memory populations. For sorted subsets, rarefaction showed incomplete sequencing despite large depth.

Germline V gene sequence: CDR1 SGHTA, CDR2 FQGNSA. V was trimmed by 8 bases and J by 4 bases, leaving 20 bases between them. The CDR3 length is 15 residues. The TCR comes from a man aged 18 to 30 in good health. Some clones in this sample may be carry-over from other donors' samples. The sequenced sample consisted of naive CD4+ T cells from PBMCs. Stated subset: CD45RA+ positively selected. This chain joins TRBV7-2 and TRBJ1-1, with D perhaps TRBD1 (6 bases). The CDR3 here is CASQEGQGFITEAFF. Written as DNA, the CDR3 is TGTGCCAGCCAAGAGGGGCAGGGGTTTATCACTGAAGCTTTCTTT.